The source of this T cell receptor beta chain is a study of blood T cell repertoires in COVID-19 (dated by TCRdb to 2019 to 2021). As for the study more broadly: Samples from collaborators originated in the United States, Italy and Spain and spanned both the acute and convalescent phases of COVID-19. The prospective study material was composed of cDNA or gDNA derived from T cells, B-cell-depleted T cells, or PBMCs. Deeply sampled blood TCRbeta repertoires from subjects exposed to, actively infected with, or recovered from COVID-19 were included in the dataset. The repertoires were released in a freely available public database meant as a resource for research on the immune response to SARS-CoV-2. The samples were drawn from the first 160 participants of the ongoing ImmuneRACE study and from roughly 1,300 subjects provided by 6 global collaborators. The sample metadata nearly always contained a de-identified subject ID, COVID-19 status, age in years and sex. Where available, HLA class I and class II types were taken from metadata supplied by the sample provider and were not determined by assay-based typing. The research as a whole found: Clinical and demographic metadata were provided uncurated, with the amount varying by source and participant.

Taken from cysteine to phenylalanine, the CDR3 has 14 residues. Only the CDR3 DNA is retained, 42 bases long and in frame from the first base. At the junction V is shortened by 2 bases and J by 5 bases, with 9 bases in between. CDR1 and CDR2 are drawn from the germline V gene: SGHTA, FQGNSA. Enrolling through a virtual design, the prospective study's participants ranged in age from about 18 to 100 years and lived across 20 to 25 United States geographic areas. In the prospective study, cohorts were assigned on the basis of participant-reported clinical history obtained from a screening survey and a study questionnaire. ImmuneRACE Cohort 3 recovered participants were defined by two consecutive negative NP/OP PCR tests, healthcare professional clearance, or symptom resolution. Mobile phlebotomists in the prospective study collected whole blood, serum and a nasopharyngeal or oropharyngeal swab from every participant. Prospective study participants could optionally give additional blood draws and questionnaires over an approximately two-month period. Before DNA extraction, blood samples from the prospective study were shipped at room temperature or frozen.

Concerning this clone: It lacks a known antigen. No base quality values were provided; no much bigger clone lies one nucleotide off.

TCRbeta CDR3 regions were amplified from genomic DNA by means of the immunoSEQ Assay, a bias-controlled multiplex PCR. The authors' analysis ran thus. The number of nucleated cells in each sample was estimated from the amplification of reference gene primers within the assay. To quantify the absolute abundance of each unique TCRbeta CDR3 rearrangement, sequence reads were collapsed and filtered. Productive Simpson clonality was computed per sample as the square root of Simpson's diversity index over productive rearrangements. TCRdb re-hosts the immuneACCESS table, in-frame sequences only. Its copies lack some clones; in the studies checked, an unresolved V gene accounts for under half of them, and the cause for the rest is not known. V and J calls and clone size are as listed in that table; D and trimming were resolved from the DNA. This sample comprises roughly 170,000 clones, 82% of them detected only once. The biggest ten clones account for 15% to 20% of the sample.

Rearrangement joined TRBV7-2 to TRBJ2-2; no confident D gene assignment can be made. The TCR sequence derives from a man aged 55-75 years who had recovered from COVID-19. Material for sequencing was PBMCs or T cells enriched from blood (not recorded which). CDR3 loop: CASSLPLETGELFF. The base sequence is TGTGCCAGCAGCTTACCCTTGGAGACCGGGGAGCTGTTTTTT.